Listed here are 22 T cell receptor beta chains from one sample, sequenced in a study of cytomegalovirus exposure and HLA in healthy donors. 13 Jbeta primers and 60 Vbeta primers were used for the PCR. Libraries were prepared by immunoSEQ multiplex PCR; TCRdb keeps only in-frame clonotypes and omits some of them. This table holds about 210,000 clones, around four fifths found once. Sequencing used PBMCs. The source of these receptors is a woman aged 45-65 years in good health and CMV-seropositive.

This chain connects TRBV10-3 to TRBJ1-2, with TRBD1 identical over 7 bases. J gave up 1 base and V 6 bases, and 5 bases lay outside the gene matches. Per germline, CDR1 ENHRY and CDR2 SYGVKD. This CDR3 is 14 amino acids long. The chain's CDR3 is CAISGDRNNYGYTF. CDR3 nucleotides: TGTGCCATCAGCGGGGACAGAAATAACTATGGCTACACCTTC.

This chain uses TRBV4-2 with TRBJ1-2; D is possibly TRBD1 (5 bases). This CDR3 contains 14 residues. The ends were cut back, 0 bases at V and 7 bases at J, with 12 bases in the middle. CDR1 LGHNA and CDR2 YNFKEQ come from the germline V gene. Here the CDR3 reads CASSQDVGPGGYTF. CDR3 in DNA: TGTGCCAGCAGCCAAGATGTGGGGCCGGGTGGCTACACCTTC.

The chain has TRBV15 and TRBJ2-5, with TRBD1 as a possible D gene (6 bases). V was cut by 5 bases and J by 5 bases, with 15 bases left in between. Germline assignment: CDR1 LNHNV and CDR2 YYDKDF (reference sequence). The CDR3 consists of 14 residues. CDR3 loop: CATSGRTAFETQYF. The CDR3 bases are TGTGCCACCAGCGGACGGACAGCGTTCGAGACCCAGTACTTC.

This clone has a handful of counts. This chain joins TRBV4-2 and TRBJ1-5; TRBD1 is a possible D gene (5 bases). V lost 4 bases and J lost 4, with 14 bases in between. This CDR3 is built from 15 residues. CDR1 and CDR2 from the germline V gene are LGHNA and YNFKEQ. The CDR3 bases are TGTGCCAGCAGCCGTCGCGGGGGACTTAATCAGCCCCAGCATTTT. It encodes CASSRRGGLNQPQHF.

The chain recombines TRBV19 with TRBJ2-3; D not resolved. The germline V gene encodes CDR1 LNHDA and CDR2 SQIVND (reference sequence). The CDR3 loop spans 13 amino acids. V lost 10 bases to trimming and J lost 5 bases, with 16 bases between them. The CDR3 DNA sequence: TGTGCCACCTCACGTGGCTCAAGAGATACGCAGTATTTT. It specifies CATSRGSRDTQYF.

In this sample, this clone turned up once. The chain carries TRBV2 and TRBJ1-4, with 7 bases aligning to TRBD1. The CDR3 covers 14 residues. Germline CDR1 SNHLY, CDR2 FYNNEI. J lost 2 bases, V lost 6 bases, and 3 bases had no gene match. As DNA, the CDR3 is TGTGCCAGCAGATTACAGGGGACTAATGAAAAACTGTTTTTT. Its protein is CASRLQGTNEKLFF. The full variable domain, rest sourced from reference TRBV2 and TRBJ1-4, is EPEVTQTPSHQVTQMGQEVILRCVPISNHLYFYWYRQILGQKVEFLVSFYNNEISEKSEIFDDQFSVERPDGSNFTLKIRSTKLEDSAMYFCASRLQGTNEKLFFGSGTQLSVL.

This chain connects TRBV7-6 to TRBJ1-3, with D uncertain. CDR1 and CDR2 (germline): SGHVS, FNYEAQ. The ends were cut back, 5 bases at V and 4 bases at J, with 9 bases in the middle. The CDR3 consists of 13 residues. The CDR3 nucleotides read TGTGCCAGCAGCATACCAGGAGGAAACACCATATATTTT. Protein: CASSIPGGNTIYF. The whole variable domain, remainder taken from reference TRBV7-6 and TRBJ1-3, is GAGVSQSPRYKVTKRGQDVALRCDPISGHVSLYWYRQALGQGPEFLTYFNYEAQQDKSGLPNDRFSAERPEGSISTLTIQRTEQRDSAMYRCASSIPGGNTIYFGEGSWLTVV.

This clone was recorded a few times. The V gene is TRBV5-6, the J gene TRBJ2-7; 8 bases are a match to TRBD1. The CDR3 is made up of 14 amino acids. Germline CDR1 is SGHDT and CDR2 is YYEEEE. J gave up 2 bases and V 3 bases, and 4 bases lay outside the gene matches. The CDR3 protein is CASSSLDRAYEQYF. The CDR3 nucleotides are TGTGCCAGCAGCTCCCTGGACAGGGCCTACGAGCAGTACTTC.

V and J are TRBV6-5 and TRBJ1-1, with unresolved D. The CDR3 contains 15 residues. Germline V lookup: CDR1 MNHEY, CDR2 SVGAGI. V lost 7 bases and J lost 4, with 19 bases in between. The DNA of the CDR3 is TGTGCCAGCACCACCCCCAGAGGATTGGGCACTGAAGCTTTCTTT. Protein sequence: CASTTPRGLGTEAFF.

The V call is TRBV9, the J call TRBJ1-1; D unclear. V dropped 0 bases and J dropped 1 base, with 10 bases sitting between them. CDR1 is SGDLS, CDR2 YYNGEE, per germline. The CDR3 is 15 residues long. CDR3 in amino acids: CASSVGAETNTEAFF. The CDR3 bases are TGTGCCAGCAGCGTAGGGGCAGAAACGAACACTGAAGCTTTCTTT.

The chain has TRBV29-1 and TRBJ1-1, with a possible D match to TRBD1 (5 bases). From germline, CDR1 is SQVTM and CDR2 ANQGSEA. With 4 bases removed from V and 4 bases from J, the gap between germline ends came to 10 bases. The CDR3 spans 12 residues. The CDR3 DNA is TGCAGCGTTGTCTGGCAGGGCACTGAAGCTTTCTTT. Translating it yields CSVVWQGTEAFF.

The chain combines TRBV2 with TRBJ1-6; possible D gene TRBD1, 5 bases. CDR1 is SNHLY and CDR2 is FYNNEI in the germline V gene. The CDR3 is 14 amino acids. The V end was cut by 4 bases, the J end by 6 bases, with 10 bases between. CDR3 region: CASSGGVFNSPLHF. The CDR3 bases are TGTGCCAGCAGTGGGGGGGTCTTTAATTCACCCCTCCACTTT.

As DNA, the CDR3 is TGTGCCAGCAGCTCCGTACAAACGACCTACGAGCAGTACTTC. As protein: CASSSVQTTYEQYF. The chain has TRBV21-1 and TRBJ2-7; the table calls TRBD1, which could not be checked here. TRBV21-1 is described as a pseudogene. The length of the CDR3 is 14 residues.

V usage is TRBV6-1 and J usage is TRBJ1-1, with TRBD1 as a possible D gene (5 bases). This CDR3 has 15 residues. Germline V gives CDR1 MNHNS, CDR2 SASEGT. Trimming cost V 6 bases and J 0 bases, with 14 bases left between them. In DNA form, the CDR3 reads TGTGCCAGCAGGACAGATCATTTCATGAACACTGAAGCTTTCTTT. This codes for CASRTDHFMNTEAFF.

The chain couples TRBV28 to TRBJ2-7; perhaps TRBD1 as D (6 bases). In germline, CDR1 is MDHEN, CDR2 SYDVKM. This CDR3 has 14 residues. The V end was cut by 3 bases, the J end by 4 bases, with 13 bases between. DNA for the CDR3: TGTGCCAGCAGTTTCTCAGGGGCGCGATACGAGCAGTACTTC. It is translated as CASSFSGARYEQYF.

V and J are TRBV7-2 and TRBJ2-7, with D possibly matching TRBD1 (5 bases). The CDR3 spans 14 residues. Germline CDR1 reads SGHTA; CDR2 reads FQGNSA. Deletions cut 2 bases from V and 4 bases from J, with 12 bases between. CDR3 nucleotides: TGTGCCAGCAGCTTAAATGGGGCCAGGTACGAGCAGTACTTC. Amino acids: CASSLNGARYEQYF.

This chain links TRBV7-8 with TRBJ1-1, with unresolved D. The CDR3 spans 13 residues. Trimming shortened V by 3 bases and J by 3 bases, and 8 bases separated the two germline ends. Germline CDR1 reads SGHVS; CDR2 reads FQNEAQ. The CDR3 DNA follows: TGTGCCAGCAGCTTCGGCGGGCACACTGAAGCTTTCTTT. This codes for CASSFGGHTEAFF.

This chain joins TRBV28 and TRBJ2-1, with D hard to call. V was shortened by 4 bases and J by 8 bases, with 12 bases between the two germline ends. CDR1 and CDR2 (germline): MDHEN, SYDVKM. There are 13 residues in the CDR3. The DNA for the CDR3 is TGTGCCAGCAGTTCCTTCCTCGAGTATGAGCAGTTCTTC. This codes for CASSSFLEYEQFF.

J is TRBJ1-1 and V is TRBV5-1, with a possible D match to TRBD1 (5 bases). Trimming pared 4 bases from V and 2 bases from J, leaving 12 bases between. Germline lookup yields CDR1 SGHRS and CDR2 YFSETQ. This CDR3 is 14 amino acids long. The CDR3 region has the DNA TGCGCCAGCAGCCGAATGACAGCAAACACTGAAGCTTTCTTT. It yields the protein CASSRMTANTEAFF.

V gene TRBV27 combines with J gene TRBJ1-1; 8 bases align to TRBD1. The CDR3 has 14 amino acids. Losses at the gene ends were 4 bases for V and 6 bases for J; bases not matched to a gene: 7. From germline, CDR1 is MNHEY and CDR2 SMNVEV (reference sequence). The DNA for the CDR3 is TGTGCCAGCAGTTCCGCGGACAGGGTAGCTGAAGCTTTCTTT. Its translation: CASSSADRVAEAFF.

In its sample, this clone was seen a few times. The V gene is TRBV7-7, the J gene TRBJ2-6, with 11 bases fitting TRBD1. The germline CDR1 and CDR2 sequences are SSHAT and FNYEAQ (reference sequence). The CDR3 is 19 residues long. The trim removed 5 bases at V and 4 bases at J, leaving 13 bases unmatched. CDR3 nucleotides: TGTGCCAGCAGCGAAGGACAGGGGGCGTCATGGTCAGGGGCCAACGTCCTGACTTTC. Its protein is CASSEGQGASWSGANVLTF.

This clone is a singleton in its sample. This sequence joins TRBV21-1 and TRBJ1-2; the D call in the table, TRBD1, was not verified against the DNA. TRBV21-1 is a pseudogene segment. This CDR3 is 15 amino acids long. The CDR3 region is CASSLWTGVHYGYTF. In nucleotides, the CDR3 is TGTGCCAGCAGCCTTTGGACAGGGGTTCATTATGGCTACACCTTC.